A single sample is the source of the 24 T cell receptor beta chains below, sequenced in a study of blood T cell repertoires in COVID-19. Produced via immunoSEQ multiplex PCR; TCRdb's table is partial and in-frame only. The sample includes roughly 250,000 clones, 65% to 80% of them seen just once. Sequenced: peripheral blood. These receptors all come from a middle-aged woman with active or convalescent COVID-19.

V is TRBV29-1 and J is TRBJ2-7; 8 bases match TRBD2. CDR1 and CDR2 from the germline V gene are SQVTM and ANQGSEA. The CDR3 consists of 14 residues. V lost 4 bases to trimming and J lost 1 base; unmatched junction nucleotides: 6. The CDR3 loop is CSVVGAGGSYEQYF. CDR3 DNA sequence: TGCAGCGTTGTGGGGGCGGGGGGTTCCTACGAGCAGTACTTC.

V and J are TRBV12-5 and TRBJ2-7, with TRBD2 identical over 9 bases. The V segment lost 5 bases and the J segment 3 bases; nucleotides outside the gene matches: 8. This CDR3 has 15 amino acids. From germline, CDR1 is LGHNT and CDR2 FRNRAP. The CDR3 region is CASGPQGAGGYEQYV. For the CDR3, the DNA is TGTGCTAGTGGTCCCCAAGGAGCGGGGGGCTACGAGCAGTACGTC.

The chain couples TRBV29-1 to TRBJ2-3; 8 bases are shared with TRBD2. V gave up 4 bases and J gave up 0 bases; unmatched junction bases: 6. This CDR3 has 15 residues. Germline V gene data show CDR1 as SQVTM and CDR2 as ANQGSEA. CDR3 protein: CSVARAGASTDTQYF. CDR3 DNA: TGCAGCGTTGCCCGAGCGGGGGCGAGCACAGATACGCAGTATTTT.

This clone appeared a few times. This chain uses TRBV2 with TRBJ1-1; D remains ambiguous. With 1 base removed from V and 11 bases from J, the gap between germline ends came to 11 bases. Germline V gene data show CDR1 as SNHLY and CDR2 as FYNNEI. The CDR3 is 12 amino acids. The CDR3 spells CASSEDAGSAFF. CDR3 DNA sequence: TGTGCCAGCAGTGAAGACGCGGGTTCGGCTTTCTTT.

The V and J genes are TRBV4-1 and TRBJ1-5; 7 bases are shared with TRBD1. In germline, CDR1 is MGHRA, CDR2 YSYEKL. The length of the CDR3 is 14 residues. Trimming at V came to 1 base and at J to 4 bases, leaving 1 base not matched to a gene. The CDR3 nucleotides are TGCGCCAGCAGCCAAGCCAGGGGGAATCAGCCCCAGCATTTT. It codes for CASSQARGNQPQHF.

This clone has a handful of counts. The chain joins TRBV7-9 to TRBJ1-1; possible D gene TRBD1, 5 bases. V lost 4 bases and J lost 4, with 10 bases in between. Germline CDR1 is SEHNR and CDR2 is FQNEAQ (reference sequence). This CDR3 has 13 amino acids. The CDR3 nucleotides are TGTGCCAGCAGCTCGGACACCTTCACTGAAGCTTTCTTT. Protein: CASSSDTFTEAFF.

J is TRBJ2-3 and V is TRBV5-1, with 7 bases lining up with TRBD2. J was trimmed by 2 bases and V by 0 bases; bases with no gene match: 6. The CDR3 covers 16 residues. The germline gives CDR1 SGHRS, CDR2 YFSETQ. The CDR3 sequence is CASSLGGSGLTDTQYF. DNA of the CDR3: TGCGCCAGCAGCTTGGGCGGGAGCGGGCTCACAGATACGCAGTATTTT. The full variable domain, rest sourced from reference TRBV5-1 and TRBJ2-3, is KAGVTQTPRYLIKTRGQQVTLSCSPISGHRSVSWYQQTPGQGLQFLFEYFSETQRNKGNFPGRFSGRQFSNSRSEMNVSTLELGDSALYLCASSLGGSGLTDTQYFGPGTRLTVL.

The chain has TRBV11-2 and TRBJ2-1; 9 bases fit TRBD2. CDR3 length: 16 amino acids. Trimming removed 5 bases from V and 10 bases from J; junction bases left unmatched: 15. Per germline, CDR1 SGHAT and CDR2 FQNNGV. The CDR3 is CASSPVSGGRGMEQFF. The CDR3 bases are TGTGCCAGCAGCCCAGTAAGCGGGGGGCGGGGGATGGAGCAGTTCTTC.

The chain has TRBV28 and TRBJ1-2; TRBD1 aligns across 10 bases. V lost 6 bases, J lost 4 bases, and 14 bases stayed unmatched. Germline V gives CDR1 MDHEN, CDR2 SYDVKM. The CDR3 is 17 residues long. In nucleotides, the CDR3 is TGTGCCAGCAGGGGGACCGGGACAGGGGACCTTTTCTATGGCTACACCTTC. This sequence encodes CASRGTGTGDLFYGYTF.

This chain connects TRBV29-1 to TRBJ1-2; D unclear. The CDR3 length is 12 residues. V shed 4 bases and J shed 2 bases, with 8 bases lying between them. Germline V CDR1 and CDR2: SQVTM, ANQGSEA. CDR3 protein: CSVAVLNYGYTF. As DNA, the CDR3 is TGCAGCGTTGCGGTCCTGAACTATGGCTACACCTTC.

The V gene is TRBV19, the J gene TRBJ1-1; possibly TRBD1 for D (6 bases). The CDR3 length is 17 residues. Germline CDR1 reads LNHDA; CDR2 reads SQIVND (reference sequence). V was cut by 2 bases and J by 4 bases, with 20 bases left in between. The CDR3 reads CASSIYYTPGAATEAFF. DNA for the CDR3: TGTGCCAGTAGTATATACTATACCCCAGGGGCGGCCACTGAAGCTTTCTTT.

The rearrangement uses TRBV27 and TRBJ2-7; D possibly corresponds to TRBD2 (6 bases). The V end lost 5 bases, the J end lost 5 bases, and 13 bases lay between the germline ends. Germline V gene data show CDR1 as MNHEY and CDR2 as SMNVEV (reference sequence). The CDR3 has 13 amino acids. The CDR3 DNA sequence: TGTGCCAGCAGTCCGGCGGGGAGGCACGAGCAGTACTTC. It specifies CASSPAGRHEQYF.

V gene TRBV27 combines with J gene TRBJ1-2, with 7 bases matching TRBD1. The J segment lost 7 bases and the V segment lost 3 bases, leaving 5 bases of the junction unmatched. The CDR3 has 13 amino acids. Germline V gives CDR1 MNHEY, CDR2 SMNVEV (reference sequence). The CDR3 loop reads CASSFTGVGGYTF. The CDR3 nucleotides read TGTGCCAGCAGTTTTACAGGGGTTGGTGGCTACACCTTC.

CDR3 protein: CASSLRDSRNQPQHF. The DNA of the CDR3 is TGTGCCAGCAGTTTGAGGGACAGTCGTAATCAGCCCCAGCATTTT. The gene calls are TRBV28 and TRBJ1-5; TRBD1 agrees at 7 bases. The ends lost 3 bases at V and 4 bases at J; junction bases unmatched: 6. The CDR3 has 15 residues. Germline CDR1 is MDHEN and CDR2 is SYDVKM.

The rearrangement joins TRBV12-5 to TRBJ1-1; D perhaps matches TRBD1 (6 bases). The CDR3 covers 14 residues. Trimming removed 0 bases at V and 3 bases at J, with 8 bases between. Germline CDR1 is LGHNT and CDR2 is FRNRAP. The CDR3 region is CASGLVRTDTEAFF. The CDR3 DNA sequence: TGTGCTAGTGGTTTGGTACGGACAGACACTGAAGCTTTCTTT.

The chain links TRBV2 to TRBJ1-3, with no clear D. The CDR3 consists of 16 residues. Germline CDR1 is SNHLY and CDR2 is FYNNEI. The V gene lost 6 bases and the J gene lost 0 bases, with 15 bases spanning the gap. The CDR3 sequence: CASRSDVLLSGNTIYF. CDR3 nucleotide sequence: TGTGCCAGCAGGAGCGACGTGCTCCTCTCTGGAAACACCATATATTTT.

CDR3 residues: CASSASSSTEAFF. In DNA, the CDR3 is TGTGCCAGTAGCGCAAGTAGTAGCACTGAAGCTTTCTTT. The chain employs TRBV19 and TRBJ1-1; no firm D call. This CDR3 contains 13 residues. Trimming removed 6 bases at V and 4 bases at J, with 12 bases between. CDR1 and CDR2 from the germline V gene are LNHDA and SQIVND (reference sequence).

The genes are TRBV24-1 and TRBJ1-2; D is possibly TRBD1 (5 bases). CDR3 length: 14 residues. Trimming cost V 9 bases and J 6 bases, with 19 bases left between them. Germline V gives CDR1 KGHDR, CDR2 SFDVKD. CDR3 DNA sequence: TGTGCCACCCCCGGGTTGAGGGGCGGGAATGGCTACACCTTC. Translating gives CATPGLRGGNGYTF.

This rearrangement joins TRBV9 to TRBJ1-3; no clear D gene. Germline lookup yields CDR1 SGDLS and CDR2 YYNGEE. Trimming removed 4 bases from V and 0 bases from J, with 8 bases in between. The CDR3 runs 14 residues. The CDR3 region has the DNA TGTGCCAGCAGCCCCACAACCTCTGGAAACACCATATATTTT. This sequence encodes CASSPTTSGNTIYF.

The CDR3, as DNA: TGCAGTGCTAGTCTTAGCAATCAGCCCCAGCATTTT. Protein sequence: CSASLSNQPQHF. The V call is TRBV20-1, the J call TRBJ1-5; no firm D call. The germline V gene encodes CDR1 DFQATT and CDR2 SNEGSKA (reference sequence). Trimming cost V 3 bases and J 0 bases, with 3 bases left between them. The CDR3 has 12 residues.

This rearrangement joins TRBV5-5 to TRBJ1-1, with TRBD1 as a possible D gene (5 bases). The CDR3 length is 13 residues. The V gene lost 0 bases and the J gene lost 9 bases, with 12 bases spanning the gap. Looked up from germline, CDR1 is SGHKS and CDR2 is YYEKEE (reference sequence). The CDR3 nucleotides read TGTGCCAGCAGCTTGGGACCGGGACTGCAAGCTTTCTTT. Translating gives CASSLGPGLQAFF.

The chain employs TRBV7-8 and TRBJ1-2; D is perhaps TRBD1 (6 bases). Germline lookup yields CDR1 SGHVS and CDR2 FQNEAQ. The CDR3 runs to 16 residues. V lost 5 bases, J lost 4 bases, and 20 bases lay in between. The CDR3, as DNA: TGTGCCAGCAGCGCTACTACAGGGATTATCGGCTATGGCTACACCTTC. Encoded protein: CASSATTGIIGYGYTF.

A word on this clone: The same CDR3 also results from other DNA sequences found in this sample. The chain is built from TRBV5-1 and TRBJ2-3; 7 bases agree with TRBD1. The germline V gene encodes CDR1 SGHRS and CDR2 YFSETQ. V lost 0 bases and J lost 4; bases outside the gene matches: 2. CDR3 length: 14 amino acids. The CDR3 DNA reads as TGCGCCAGCAGCTTGGGTCAGGGGGCAGATACGCAGTATTTT. Translating it yields CASSLGQGADTQYF.

The V and J genes are TRBV29-1 and TRBJ1-5; 7 nucleotides line up with TRBD1. Germline CDR1 reads SQVTM; CDR2 reads ANQGSEA. There are 14 residues in the CDR3. The junction had 7 bases not matched to a gene; V was cut back by 6 bases and J by 2 bases. In nucleotides, the CDR3 is TGCAGCGTCGCACTTGACAGGGGCAATCAGCCCCAGCATTTT. Its protein product is CSVALDRGNQPQHF.